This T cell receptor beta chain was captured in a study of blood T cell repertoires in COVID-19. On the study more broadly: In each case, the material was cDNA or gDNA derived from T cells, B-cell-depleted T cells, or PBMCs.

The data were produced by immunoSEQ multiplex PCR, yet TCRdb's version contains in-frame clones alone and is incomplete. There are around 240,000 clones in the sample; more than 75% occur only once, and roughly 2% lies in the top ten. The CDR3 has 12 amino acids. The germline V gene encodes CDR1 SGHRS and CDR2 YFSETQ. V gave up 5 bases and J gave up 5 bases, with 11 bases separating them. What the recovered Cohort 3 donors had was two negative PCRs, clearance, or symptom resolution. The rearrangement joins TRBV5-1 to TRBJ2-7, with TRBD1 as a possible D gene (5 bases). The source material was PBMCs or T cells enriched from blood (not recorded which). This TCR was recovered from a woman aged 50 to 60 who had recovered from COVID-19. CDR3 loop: CASRGIGDEQYF. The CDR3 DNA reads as TGCGCCAGCAGGGGGATAGGGGACGAGCAGTACTTC. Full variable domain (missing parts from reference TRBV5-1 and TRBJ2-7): KAGVTQTPRYLIKTRGQQVTLSCSPISGHRSVSWYQQTPGQGLQFLFEYFSETQRNKGNFPGRFSGRQFSNSRSEMNVSTLELGDSALYLCASRGIGDEQYFGPGTRLTVT.